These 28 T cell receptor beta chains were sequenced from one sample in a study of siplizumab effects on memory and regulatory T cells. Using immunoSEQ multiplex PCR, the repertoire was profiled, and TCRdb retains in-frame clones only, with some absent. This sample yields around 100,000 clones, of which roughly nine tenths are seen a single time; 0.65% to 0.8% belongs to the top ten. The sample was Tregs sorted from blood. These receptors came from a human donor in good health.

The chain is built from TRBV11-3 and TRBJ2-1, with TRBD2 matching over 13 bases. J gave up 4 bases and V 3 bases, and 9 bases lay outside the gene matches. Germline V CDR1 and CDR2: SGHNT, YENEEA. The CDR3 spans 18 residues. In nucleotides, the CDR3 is TGTGCCAGCAGCTTGGCACCGGGACTAGCGGGGCCATACAATGAGCAGTTCTTC. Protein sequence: CASSLAPGLAGPYNEQFF.

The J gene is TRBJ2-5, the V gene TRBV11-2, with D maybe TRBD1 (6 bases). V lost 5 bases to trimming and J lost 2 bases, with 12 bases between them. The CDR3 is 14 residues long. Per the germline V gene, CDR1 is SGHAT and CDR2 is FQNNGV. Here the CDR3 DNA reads TGTGCCAGCAGCCCATACAGGGTACAAGAGACCCAGTACTTC. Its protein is CASSPYRVQETQYF.

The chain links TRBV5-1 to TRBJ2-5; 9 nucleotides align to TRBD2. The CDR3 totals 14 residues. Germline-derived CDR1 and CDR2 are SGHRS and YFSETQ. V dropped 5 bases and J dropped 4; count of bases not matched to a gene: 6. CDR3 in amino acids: CASSMAGGRETQYF. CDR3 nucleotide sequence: TGCGCCAGCAGTATGGCGGGAGGGCGAGAGACCCAGTACTTC.

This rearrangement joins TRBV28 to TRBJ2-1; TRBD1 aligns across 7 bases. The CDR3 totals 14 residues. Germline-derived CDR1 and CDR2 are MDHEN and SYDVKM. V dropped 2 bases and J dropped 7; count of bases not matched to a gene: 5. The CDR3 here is CASSLVGQWNEQFF. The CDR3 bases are TGTGCCAGCAGTTTAGTGGGACAGTGGAATGAGCAGTTCTTC.

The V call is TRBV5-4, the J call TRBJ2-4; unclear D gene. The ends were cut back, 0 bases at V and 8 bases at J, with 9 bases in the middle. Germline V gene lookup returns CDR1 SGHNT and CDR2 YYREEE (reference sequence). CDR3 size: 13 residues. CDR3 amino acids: CASSLELPDIQYF. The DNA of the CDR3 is TGTGCCAGCAGCTTGGAGCTGCCGGACATTCAGTACTTC.

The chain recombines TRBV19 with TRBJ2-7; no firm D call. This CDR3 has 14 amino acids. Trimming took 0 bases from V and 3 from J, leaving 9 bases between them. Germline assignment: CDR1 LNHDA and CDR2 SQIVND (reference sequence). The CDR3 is CASSIDGRSYEQYF. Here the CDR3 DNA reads TGTGCCAGTAGTATAGACGGGCGGAGCTACGAGCAGTACTTC.

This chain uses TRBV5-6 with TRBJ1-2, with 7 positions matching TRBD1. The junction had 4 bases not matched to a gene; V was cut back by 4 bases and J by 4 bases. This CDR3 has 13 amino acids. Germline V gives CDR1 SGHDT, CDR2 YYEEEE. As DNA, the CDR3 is TGTGCCAGCAGCCCACAGGGGCCCTATGGCTACACCTTC. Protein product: CASSPQGPYGYTF.

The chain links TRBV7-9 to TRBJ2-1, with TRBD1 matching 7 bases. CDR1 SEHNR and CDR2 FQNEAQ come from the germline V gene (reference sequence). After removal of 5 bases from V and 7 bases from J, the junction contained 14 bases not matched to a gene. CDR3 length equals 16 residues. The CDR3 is CASSPGQGDRRNEQFF. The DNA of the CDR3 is TGTGCCAGCAGCCCGGGGCAGGGGGACCGTAGGAATGAGCAGTTCTTC.

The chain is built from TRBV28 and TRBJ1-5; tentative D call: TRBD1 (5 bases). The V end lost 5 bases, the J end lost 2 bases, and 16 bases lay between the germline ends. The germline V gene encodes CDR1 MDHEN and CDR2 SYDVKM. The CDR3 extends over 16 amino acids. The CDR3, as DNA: TGTGCCAGCAGTCCCCCGACAGAGGTACGCAATCAGCCCCAGCATTTT. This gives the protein CASSPPTEVRNQPQHF.

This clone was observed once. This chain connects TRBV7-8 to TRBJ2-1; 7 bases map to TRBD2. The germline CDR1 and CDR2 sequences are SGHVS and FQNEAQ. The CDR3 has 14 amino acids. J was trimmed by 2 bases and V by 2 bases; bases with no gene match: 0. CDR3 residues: CASSLLAAYNEQFF. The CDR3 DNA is TGTGCCAGCAGCTTACTAGCGGCCTACAATGAGCAGTTCTTC.

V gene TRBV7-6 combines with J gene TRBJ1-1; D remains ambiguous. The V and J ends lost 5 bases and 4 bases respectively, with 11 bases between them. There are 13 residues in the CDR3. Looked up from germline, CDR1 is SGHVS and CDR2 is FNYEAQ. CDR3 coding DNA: TGTGCCAGCAGCAGACAATCAGGCACTGAAGCTTTCTTT. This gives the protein CASSRQSGTEAFF.

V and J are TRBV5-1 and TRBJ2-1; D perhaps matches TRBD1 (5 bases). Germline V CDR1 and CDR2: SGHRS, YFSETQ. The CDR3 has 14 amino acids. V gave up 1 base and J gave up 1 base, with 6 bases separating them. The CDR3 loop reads CASSLYRSYNEQFF. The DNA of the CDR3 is TGCGCCAGCAGCTTGTACAGGTCCTACAATGAGCAGTTCTTC.

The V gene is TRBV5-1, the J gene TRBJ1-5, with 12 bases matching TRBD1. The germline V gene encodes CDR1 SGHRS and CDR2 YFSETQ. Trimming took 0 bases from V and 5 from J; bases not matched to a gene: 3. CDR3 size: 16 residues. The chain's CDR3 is CASSLGGTGGDQPQHF. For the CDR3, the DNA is TGCGCCAGCAGCTTGGGAGGGACAGGGGGCGATCAGCCCCAGCATTTT.

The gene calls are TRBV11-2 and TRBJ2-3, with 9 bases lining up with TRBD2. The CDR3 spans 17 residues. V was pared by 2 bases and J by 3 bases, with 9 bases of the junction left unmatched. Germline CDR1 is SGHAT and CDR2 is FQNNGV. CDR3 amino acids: CASSLKGLAKGTDTQYF. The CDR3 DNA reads TGTGCCAGCAGCTTAAAGGGACTAGCCAAAGGGACAGATACGCAGTATTTT.

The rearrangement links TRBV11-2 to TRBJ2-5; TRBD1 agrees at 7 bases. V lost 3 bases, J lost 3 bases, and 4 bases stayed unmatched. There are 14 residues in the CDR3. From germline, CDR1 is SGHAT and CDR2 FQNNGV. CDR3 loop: CASSFPDRKETQYF. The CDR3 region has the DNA TGTGCCAGCAGCTTCCCGGACAGGAAAGAGACCCAGTACTTC. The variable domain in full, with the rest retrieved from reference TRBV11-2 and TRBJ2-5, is EAGVAQSPRYKIIEKRQSVAFWCNPISGHATLYWYQQILGQGPKLLIQFQNNGVVDDSQLPKDRFSAERLKGVDSTLKIQPAKLEDSAVYLCASSFPDRKETQYFGPGTRLLVL.

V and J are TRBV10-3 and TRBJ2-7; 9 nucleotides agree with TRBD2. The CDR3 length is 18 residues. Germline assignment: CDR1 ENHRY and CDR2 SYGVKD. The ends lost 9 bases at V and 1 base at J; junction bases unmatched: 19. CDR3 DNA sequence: TGTGCCATAGCGAGCAGGCCTGGCGTTAGCGGGAGTTCCTACGAGCAGTACTTC. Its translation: CAIASRPGVSGSSYEQYF.

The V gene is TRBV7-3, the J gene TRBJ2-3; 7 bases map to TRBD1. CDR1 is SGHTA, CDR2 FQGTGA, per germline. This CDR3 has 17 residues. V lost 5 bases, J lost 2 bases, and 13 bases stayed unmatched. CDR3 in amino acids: CASSPVGQAFNTDTQYF. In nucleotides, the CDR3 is TGTGCCAGCAGCCCAGTAGGACAGGCGTTCAACACAGATACGCAGTATTTT.

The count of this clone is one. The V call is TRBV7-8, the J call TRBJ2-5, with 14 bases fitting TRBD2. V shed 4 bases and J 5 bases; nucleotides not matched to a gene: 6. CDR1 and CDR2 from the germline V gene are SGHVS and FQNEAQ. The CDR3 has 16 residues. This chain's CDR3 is CASSSGTSGRLETQYF. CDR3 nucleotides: TGTGCCAGCAGCTCCGGGACTAGCGGGAGATTGGAGACCCAGTACTTC.

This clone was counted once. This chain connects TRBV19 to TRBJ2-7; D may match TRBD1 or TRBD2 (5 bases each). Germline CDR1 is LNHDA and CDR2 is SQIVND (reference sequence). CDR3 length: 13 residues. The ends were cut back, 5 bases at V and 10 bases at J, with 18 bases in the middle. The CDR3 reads CASSELRDRGQYF. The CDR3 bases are TGTGCCAGTAGTGAACTCCGGGACCGGGGACAGTACTTC.

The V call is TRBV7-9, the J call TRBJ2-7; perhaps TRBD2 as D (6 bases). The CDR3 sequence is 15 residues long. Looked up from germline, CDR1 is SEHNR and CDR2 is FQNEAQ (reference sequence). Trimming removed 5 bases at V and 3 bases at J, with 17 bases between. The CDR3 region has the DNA TGTGCCAGCAGCCCCCTTGCGGGATCCGACTACGAGCAGTACTTC. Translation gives CASSPLAGSDYEQYF. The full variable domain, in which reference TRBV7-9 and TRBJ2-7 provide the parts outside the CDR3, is DTGVSQNPRHKITKRGQNVTFRCDPISEHNRLYWYRQTLGQGPEFLTYFQNEAQLEKSRLLSDRFSAERPKGSFSTLEIQRTEQGDSAMYLCASSPLAGSDYEQYFGPGTRLTVT.

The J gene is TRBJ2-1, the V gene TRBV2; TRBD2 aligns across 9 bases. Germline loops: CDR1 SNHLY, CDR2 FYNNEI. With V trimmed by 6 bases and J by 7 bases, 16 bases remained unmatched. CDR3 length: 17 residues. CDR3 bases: TGTGCCAGCAGGGCCCTGACTAGCGGCCATCGACGGAATGAGCAGTTCTTC. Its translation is CASRALTSGHRRNEQFF.

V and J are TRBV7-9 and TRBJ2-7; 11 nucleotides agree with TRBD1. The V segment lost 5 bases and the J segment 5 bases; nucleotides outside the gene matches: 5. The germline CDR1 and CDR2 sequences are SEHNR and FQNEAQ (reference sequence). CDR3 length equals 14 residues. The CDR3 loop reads CASSPRTGGDEQYF. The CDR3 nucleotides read TGTGCCAGCAGCCCCCGGACAGGGGGCGACGAGCAGTACTTC.

The DNA of the CDR3 is TGTGCCTGGCGAAGCACAGATACGCAGTATTTT. Amino acids: CAWRSTDTQYF. The genes are TRBV30 and TRBJ2-3; D call uncertain. V was clipped by 5 bases and J by 0 bases, with 3 bases between them. Germline lookup yields CDR1 GTSNPN and CDR2 SVGIG (reference sequence). The CDR3 runs to 11 residues.

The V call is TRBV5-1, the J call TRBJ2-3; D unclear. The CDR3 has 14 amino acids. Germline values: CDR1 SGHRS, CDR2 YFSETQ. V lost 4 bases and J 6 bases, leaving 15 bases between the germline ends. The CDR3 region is CASSPGSRWDTQYF. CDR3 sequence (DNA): TGCGCCAGCAGCCCCGGCAGCCGTTGGGATACGCAGTATTTT. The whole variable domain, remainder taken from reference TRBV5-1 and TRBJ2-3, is KAGVTQTPRYLIKTRGQQVTLSCSPISGHRSVSWYQQTPGQGLQFLFEYFSETQRNKGNFPGRFSGRQFSNSRSEMNVSTLELGDSALYLCASSPGSRWDTQYFGPGTRLTVL.

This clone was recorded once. In DNA, the CDR3 is TGTGCCAGCAGCCTATGGACTAAGTCGAATGAGCAGTTCTTC. It translates to CASSLWTKSNEQFF. V gene TRBV14 combines with J gene TRBJ2-1; D is perhaps TRBD2 (6 bases). The CDR3 extends over 14 amino acids. Germline V gives CDR1 SGHDN, CDR2 FVKESK. Between the trimmed V and J ends, which lost 4 bases and 7 bases, there was a span of 14 bases.

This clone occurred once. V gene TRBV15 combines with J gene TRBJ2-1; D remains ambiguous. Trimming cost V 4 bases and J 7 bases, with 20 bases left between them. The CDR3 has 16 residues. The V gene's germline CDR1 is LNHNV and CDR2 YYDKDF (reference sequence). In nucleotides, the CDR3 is TGTGCCACCAGCAAAGTAAAGGACGTCCTTGGGAATGAGCAGTTCTTC. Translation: CATSKVKDVLGNEQFF.

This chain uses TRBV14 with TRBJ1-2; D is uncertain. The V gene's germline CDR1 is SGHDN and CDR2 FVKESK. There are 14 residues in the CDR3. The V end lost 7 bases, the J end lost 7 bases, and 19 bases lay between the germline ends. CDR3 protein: CASTLSPGVSGYTF. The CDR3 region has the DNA TGTGCCAGCACCCTTTCCCCCGGGGTGAGTGGCTACACCTTC.

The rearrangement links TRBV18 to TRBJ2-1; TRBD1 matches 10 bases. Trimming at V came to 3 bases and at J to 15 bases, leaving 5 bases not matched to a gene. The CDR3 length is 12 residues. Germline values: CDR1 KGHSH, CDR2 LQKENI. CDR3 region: CASSPRDRGLFF. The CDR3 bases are TGTGCCAGCTCACCCCGGGACAGGGGTCTGTTCTTC.